These 9 T cell receptor beta chains share one sample of origin, sequenced in a study of T cells after yellow fever vaccination. TCRdb passed the 5' RACE reads through MiXCR, listing each CDR3 protein once. The sample lists hundreds of thousands of distinct CDR3 sequences, approximately 9% occurring once. The sample was PBMCs, taken on the day of the first yellow fever vaccination. These receptors were collected from a man between 18 and 29 years old who received the YFV17D yellow fever vaccine.

The V and J genes are TRBV7-9 and TRBJ1-2; D gene uncertain. The germline V gene has CDR1 SEHNR and CDR2 FQNEAQ (reference sequence). The CDR3 spans 13 residues. Deletions cut 6 bases from V and 2 bases from J, with 10 bases between. Written as DNA, the CDR3 is TGTGCCAGCAGAACCGCAGGCAACTATGGCTACACCTTC. This translates into CASRTAGNYGYTF.

This clonotype was seen repeatedly, ten times or more. The chain couples TRBV29-1 to TRBJ2-5; D unresolved. This CDR3 is built from 13 residues. Trimming removed 4 bases from V and 2 bases from J, with 11 bases in between. The V gene's germline CDR1 is SQVTM and CDR2 ANQGSEA. The CDR3 DNA reads TGCAGCGTTGCCAAAAATATACAAGAGACCCAGTACTTC. Protein product: CSVAKNIQETQYF.

This chain connects TRBV10-2 to TRBJ1-1; D is undetermined. V gave up 10 bases and J gave up 0 bases, with 18 bases separating them. The CDR3 runs to 15 residues. Germline-derived CDR1 and CDR2 are WSHSY and SAAADI. The CDR3 DNA reads as TGCGCCACCGAAACGGGAGAGGGAATGAACACTGAAGCTTTCTTT. Translated: CATETGEGMNTEAFF.

This clonotype has at least ten counts. The J gene is TRBJ2-7, the V gene TRBV5-1; TRBD1 matches at 7 bases. V shed 0 bases, J shed 3 bases, and the junction held 0 bases outside the gene matches. CDR3 length equals 13 residues. Germline assignment: CDR1 SGHRS and CDR2 YFSETQ. The CDR3: CASSLDRGYEQYV. CDR3 bases: TGCGCCAGCAGCTTGGACAGGGGCTACGAGCAGTACGTC.

The sample holds many counts of this clonotype. The J gene is TRBJ2-1, the V gene TRBV6-5, with D perhaps being TRBD1 or TRBD2 (5 bases each). The CDR3 is 12 amino acids. Looked up from germline, CDR1 is MNHEY and CDR2 is SVGAGI. The germline V and J ends were trimmed by 6 bases and 8 bases, with 11 bases remaining between them. As DNA, the CDR3 is TGTGCCAGCAGCCAGAGGGGTGATGAGCAGTTCTTC. Protein product: CASSQRGDEQFF.

This clonotype was seen a handful of times. The chain joins TRBV20-1 to TRBJ2-5; D possibly corresponds to TRBD2 (5 bases). V was trimmed by 5 bases and J by 4 bases, leaving 14 bases between them. This CDR3 spans 13 amino acids. Germline loops: CDR1 DFQATT, CDR2 SNEGSKA (reference sequence). The CDR3 DNA sequence: TGCAGTGCTTCCCCCGCGGGCGGAGAGACCCAGTACTTC. It is translated as CSASPAGGETQYF.

This chain uses TRBV11-2 with TRBJ2-4; no definite D call. Per the germline V gene, CDR1 is SGHAT and CDR2 is FQNNGV. V was trimmed by 6 bases and J by 9 bases, leaving 21 bases between them. The CDR3 covers 15 residues. CDR3 sequence (DNA): TGTGCCAGCAGTACCGAAGGGTCATTCGGTGGCATTCAGTACTTC. This sequence encodes CASSTEGSFGGIQYF.

This clonotype was recorded a few times. The J gene is TRBJ1-6, the V gene TRBV7-9, with D uncertain. Per germline, CDR1 SEHNR and CDR2 FQNEAQ (reference sequence). The CDR3 has 14 amino acids. Trimming took off 5 bases at V and 7 bases at J, with 12 bases between the two ends. The CDR3 protein is CASSQDRRNSPLHF. The DNA of the CDR3 is TGTGCCAGCAGCCAGGACCGGAGGAATTCACCCCTCCACTTT. Full variable domain (missing parts from reference TRBV7-9 and TRBJ1-6): DTGVSQNPRHKITKRGQNVTFRCDPISEHNRLYWYRQTLGQGPEFLTYFQNEAQLEKSRLLSDRFSAERPKGSFSTLEIQRTEQGDSAMYLCASSQDRRNSPLHFGNGTRLTVT.

V is TRBV2 and J is TRBJ2-5, with 8 bases matching TRBD2. The J segment lost 2 bases and the V segment lost 1 base, leaving 3 bases of the junction unmatched. The CDR3 covers 15 residues. Germline CDR1 SNHLY, CDR2 FYNNEI. This chain's CDR3 is CASSEGAGVQETQYF. In DNA form, the CDR3 reads TGTGCCAGCAGTGAAGGAGCGGGAGTACAAGAGACCCAGTACTTC. Full variable domain (outside the CDR3, taken from reference TRBV2 and TRBJ2-5): EPEVTQTPSHQVTQMGQEVILRCVPISNHLYFYWYRQILGQKVEFLVSFYNNEISEKSEIFDDQFSVERPDGSNFTLKIRSTKLEDSAMYFCASSEGAGVQETQYFGPGTRLLVL.